This T cell receptor beta chain was found in a study of identical twins (TCRdb year 2016). The study in broad terms: TCR alpha and beta repertoires from monozygotic twins, unrelated adults of various ages and cord blood were deep-sequenced to test whether fetal clonotypes persist. Replicate twin experiments were performed at different times using different library preparation protocols to rule out contamination.

Library prep was done by 5' RACE. Sequencing was carried out with an Illumina HiSeq 2000. A universal primer binding site was added through template switching, and the final cDNA carried a unique molecular identifier so that TCR cDNA molecules could be counted accurately. Specific primers in the conserved constant-segment region were used to synthesize first-strand cDNA for the TCR alpha and beta chains. To control for contamination, every cDNA library was double barcoded, receiving both a SMART-Mk sample barcode and Illumina barcodes. TruSeq adapter sequences and Illumina sample barcodes were added in two successive PCR steps. The TCR alpha and beta cDNA libraries were sequenced on the Illumina HiSeq platform using custom primers. Per the authors' processing: Unique molecular identifiers were extracted from raw reads with MiGEC, and CDR3 positions were determined with MiXCR. For each individual, recombination models were inferred using an EM algorithm with the repgenHMM and IGoR tools. The analysis of shared clonotypes was done with the tcR package in R, with sharing normalized by the product of cloneset sizes. To study raw recombination free of thymic and clonal selection effects, out-of-frame nonproductive sequences were analyzed. TCRdb cleaned the public reads at Q25 with fastp, built clones with MiXCR and kept in-frame beta chains. Every entry covers one CDR3 protein and lists the most common genes and DNA from its rows. Clone size and V and J calls follow TCRdb, not the original study. The sample yields hundreds of thousands of distinct CDR3 sequences; around 6% were counted once. The ten largest clones take up about 1.8% of the sample.

Trimming removed 0 bases from V and 8 bases from J, leaving 11 bases between the germline ends. The CDR1 and CDR2 encoded by the germline V gene (reference sequence) are LGHDT and YNNKEL. Including cysteine and phenylalanine, the CDR3 has 14 amino acids. Only the CDR3 portion is preserved as DNA: 42 bases, with reading frame beginning at the first base. All donors were healthy Caucasians. Three unrelated non-twin adults were also sequenced: a male aged 18 to 30, a male aged 50 to 60 and a female aged 50 to 60. Using Miltenyi CD45RO+ enrichment and human naive T-cell isolation kits, memory (CD45RO+) and naive T cells were isolated from PBMC. The full study reports these points: In beta out-of-frame sequences, excess twin sharing was weaker, because having fewer shared sequences lowered the signal-to-noise ratio. Invariant T cells such as MAIT and iNKT could partly confound zero-insertion analyses, though diverse VJ usage argued against this for most clonotypes. In monozygotic twins, out-of-frame TCR alpha sharing was systematically underestimated by recombination models, although the models agreed with sharing between unrelated individuals. Abundant cord blood beta clonotypes had fewer insertions, young adult naive repertoires showed a similar but weaker trend, and memory repertoires showed no such trend. Because the same donors could not be followed over many years, the conclusions relied on cross-sectional statistical analysis. Out-of-frame TCR alpha sequences shared between twins showed an excess of low generation-probability sequences compared with coincidental sharing between unrelated individuals.

As for this clonotype: The clone's antigen remains unknown. Per-base quality was not reported, and no clone a single base away is much larger than it.

The clonotype comes from a man between 18 and 35 years old in good health. Sequencing was carried out using naive T cells sorted from blood. This sample's cell subset or site label indicates: cells isolated with a human naive T-cell isolation kit. The chain couples TRBV3-1 to TRBJ1-5; the D gene is perhaps TRBD1, from 6 matching bases. The CDR3 reads as follows: CASSQDFEGEPQHF. The DNA sequence reads TGTGCCAGCAGCCAAGATTTCGAGGGGGAGCCCCAGCATTTT.